The 12 T cell receptor beta chains presented below share a single source sample, sequenced in a study of CD8 T cells in ankylosing spondylitis. From the 5' RACE reads, TCRdb called clonotypes with MiXCR, one entry per CDR3 protein. The sample has 150,000 to 200,000 distinct CDR3 sequences; roughly 34% are singletons. Sequences were obtained from synovial fluid, either unsorted or a sorted T cell fraction (not recorded which). The receptors stem from a male donor with ankylosing spondylitis.

This clonotype was seen many times. V usage is TRBV20-1 and J usage is TRBJ2-5; TRBD2 agrees at 7 bases. The CDR3 extends over 10 amino acids. Looked up from germline, CDR1 is DFQATT and CDR2 is SNEGSKA (reference sequence). CDR3 bases: TGCGCGGGGGTTCAAGAGACCCAGTACTTC. Protein sequence: CAGVQETQYF.

The sample holds a few counts of this clonotype. The chain has TRBV5-4 and TRBJ1-4; tentative D call: TRBD1 (6 bases). V was trimmed by 2 bases and J by 8 bases, leaving 13 bases between them. The CDR3 is 14 residues long. CDR1 and CDR2 from the germline V gene are SGHNT and YYREEE (reference sequence). The CDR3, as DNA: TGTGCCAGCAGCTTAGGGGGGGCGCAGGAAAAACTGTTTTTT. Translating gives CASSLGGAQEKLFF. Filled out from reference TRBV5-4 and TRBJ1-4, the complete variable domain reads ETGVTQSPTHLIKTRGQQVTLRCSSQSGHNTVSWYQQALGQGPQFIFQYYREEENGRGNFPPRFSGLQFPNYSSELNVNALELDDSALYLCASSLGGAQEKLFFGSGTQLSVL.

This clonotype has a handful of counts. V usage is TRBV12-3 or TRBV12-4 and J usage is TRBJ2-2; 9 nucleotides align to TRBD1. This CDR3 has 15 residues. V dropped 6 bases and J dropped 1; count of bases not matched to a gene: 3. CDR3 nucleotide sequence: TGTGCCAGCAGCACGGGACAGGGGAACACCGGGGAGCTGTTTTTT. It codes for CASSTGQGNTGELFF.

This clonotype showed up just a few times. The chain carries TRBV4-2 and TRBJ1-2; TRBD1 is a possible D gene (6 bases). The germline CDR1 and CDR2 sequences are LGHNA and YNFKEQ. The CDR3 spans 16 residues. V was trimmed by 0 bases and J by 8 bases, leaving 19 bases between them. In nucleotides, the CDR3 is TGTGCCAGCAGCCAAGACGCCCTGAGGGGGGCGCAGGGCTACACCTTC. This encodes CASSQDALRGAQGYTF.

In this sample, this clonotype turned up a few times. J is TRBJ2-2 and V is TRBV5-1; 12 nucleotides align to TRBD1. The V segment lost 4 bases and the J segment 5 bases; nucleotides outside the gene matches: 12. The germline V gene encodes CDR1 SGHRS and CDR2 YFSETQ. The CDR3 sequence is 18 residues long. In DNA form, the CDR3 reads TGCGCCAGCAGCCTGACACCGGGACAGGGGGCTCATACCGGGGAGCTGTTTTTT. This gives the protein CASSLTPGQGAHTGELFF.

The CDR3 loop is CASSNAWWDEKLFF. The CDR3 nucleotides are TGTGCCAGCAGCAATGCTTGGTGGGATGAAAAACTGTTTTTT. V and J are TRBV21-1 and TRBJ1-4. TRBV21-1 has pseudogene status. The length of the CDR3 is 14 residues.

The chain joins TRBV14 to TRBJ1-4; D gene unclear. Germline lookup yields CDR1 SGHDN and CDR2 FVKESK. The CDR3 loop spans 16 amino acids. Trimming pared 0 bases from V and 1 base from J, leaving 9 bases between. The CDR3 protein is CASSQDHGVTNEKLFF. The DNA of the CDR3 is TGTGCCAGCAGCCAAGATCACGGGGTAACTAATGAAAAACTGTTTTTT.

This chain joins TRBV28 and TRBJ2-7, with TRBD2 matching over 7 bases. The CDR3 sequence is 9 residues long. In germline, CDR1 is MDHEN, CDR2 SYDVKM. Trimming at V came to 9 bases and at J to 7 bases, leaving 0 bases not matched to a gene. CDR3 protein: CARAGEQYF. In DNA, the CDR3 is TGTGCCAGAGCGGGGGAGCAGTACTTC.

The chain recombines TRBV11-2 with TRBJ1-1; 8 nucleotides agree with TRBD1. This CDR3 region has 15 residues. J gave up 0 bases and V 5 bases, and 5 bases lay outside the gene matches. The germline V gene has CDR1 SGHAT and CDR2 FQNNGV. The CDR3 protein is CASSREGQVNTEAFF. CDR3 bases: TGTGCCAGCAGCCGGGAGGGACAGGTGAACACTGAAGCTTTCTTT. Based on the CDR3 plus reference TRBV11-2 and TRBJ1-1, the full variable domain is EAGVAQSPRYKIIEKRQSVAFWCNPISGHATLYWYQQILGQGPKLLIQFQNNGVVDDSQLPKDRFSAERLKGVDSTLKIQPAKLEDSAVYLCASSREGQVNTEAFFGQGTRLTVV.

The genes are TRBV2 and TRBJ1-5; D remains ambiguous. This CDR3 has 17 amino acids. V gave up 7 bases and J gave up 0 bases, with 19 bases separating them. The germline V gene encodes CDR1 SNHLY and CDR2 FYNNEI. DNA for the CDR3: TGTGCCAGCAAATCGGGGAATAGGGCCAATAGCAATCAGCCCCAGCATTTT. Amino acid sequence: CASKSGNRANSNQPQHF.

This sequence joins TRBV20-1 and TRBJ2-7; the match to TRBD2 covers 8 bases. Germline V gene lookup returns CDR1 DFQATT and CDR2 SNEGSKA (reference sequence). CDR3 length: 15 residues. V trimming: 1 base; J trimming: 1 base; junction bases outside the gene matches: 6. The CDR3 bases are TGCAGTGCTAGAGGGGGCGGGAGGACGTCCTACGAGCAGTACTTC. Its translation: CSARGGGRTSYEQYF.

This clonotype was seen more than once but under ten times. This rearrangement joins TRBV5-1 to TRBJ2-1, with 7 bases fitting TRBD2. CDR3 length equals 16 residues. Per the germline V gene, CDR1 is SGHRS and CDR2 is YFSETQ. Germline trimming cut 3 bases from V and 1 base from J; bases unmatched to any gene: 7. CDR3 protein: CASSSRGGGSYNEQFF. CDR3 nucleotides: TGCGCCAGCAGCTCCCGTGGGGGGGGATCCTACAATGAGCAGTTCTTC. Full variable domain (rest looked up from reference TRBV5-1 and TRBJ2-1): KAGVTQTPRYLIKTRGQQVTLSCSPISGHRSVSWYQQTPGQGLQFLFEYFSETQRNKGNFPGRFSGRQFSNSRSEMNVSTLELGDSALYLCASSSRGGGSYNEQFFGPGTRLTVL.